Below, one T cell receptor (beta chain) is given with its context. It has no known antigen specificity. Base qualities are missing; no much larger clone stands one base away. These data are taken from a study of cytomegalovirus exposure and HLA in healthy donors (dated by TCRdb to the late 2010s). About the investigation overall: The 500 to 800 repertoires of the first cohort and the 120 validation repertoires were produced on the same platform, according to a later analysis. The study was designed to test whether signatures of past pathogen exposure could be identified by cataloging public T cell receptors. A separate validation cohort of roughly 110 different subjects was used in addition to the roughly 620-subject first cohort. High-throughput TCR immunosequencing, statistical association of individual TCRs with disease status, and machine learning were combined to predict cytomegalovirus infection status. General findings and caveats noted by the study authors: Most TCR sequences were seen in very few donors, while some public TCRs were found in many individuals. The authors suggested that the approach could potentially be extended to other disease states and immunological phenotypes. All 120 or so repertoires were used to score co-occurrence in the validation cohort in a later analysis, because that analysis had no HLA typing for the cohort. The classifier was reported to diagnose cytomegalovirus status with high specificity and sensitivity in both the original cohort and the validation cohort. A total of 150 or so TCR beta chains were listed by the study as associated with cytomegalovirus. Subsequent analysis determined that TCRs grouped into clusters in the first cohort also showed a tendency toward co-occurrence across the 130 or so validation repertoires, and 94% of cluster scores exceeded 0. Three of the identified cytomegalovirus-associated TCR beta chains were confirmed in vitro to be specific for cytomegalovirus antigens.

The donors belonged to the validation cohort of 90 to 150 subjects, which was separate from the approximately 700-subject first cohort. The library came from the immunoSEQ multiplex PCR assay. On the authors' methods: A statistical classification framework was developed to diagnose cytomegalovirus status using the catalog of TCR beta chain sequences. TCRdb's version of the immuneACCESS table is confined to in-frame rearrangements and falls short of the full clone set. An unresolved V gene accounts for under half of the shortfall where checked; the remainder is of unknown origin. For V, J and clone size, that table is used; D and trimming come from the DNA. The sample records some 66,000 clones, approximately 96% of which are singletons. The ten largest clones capture around 1.5% of the sample. Input material: PBMCs. The sequence was collected from a woman in her late teens or twenties in good health and CMV-seropositive.

The DNA sequence is TGTGCCAGCAGCCTTCTGACAGGGGGCGGGGAGACCCAGTACTTC. It codes for CASSLLTGGGETQYF. The chain was built from TRBV2 and TRBJ2-5; 10 bases in the middle match TRBD1. The V end gives up 6 bases and the J end 5 bases, leaving 9 bases in the junction not matched to a gene. From its cysteine to its phenylalanine, the CDR3 spans 15 amino acids. The kept DNA is CDR3 alone, 45 bases in frame from the first base. CDR1 and CDR2, per the germline V gene, are SNHLY and FYNNEI.